The present T cell receptor beta chain was sequenced within a study of blood T cell repertoires in COVID-19. Looking at the study overall: Material from acute and convalescent COVID-19 was sourced from the United States, Italy and Spain.

Source study methods: Researchers report that nucleated cell counts were estimated from reference gene primer amplification. Assay: immunoSEQ multiplex PCR; the TCRdb copy retains only in-frame clones and omits some. D and trimming come from the DNA, and the V and J calls and clone size come from that table. The repertoire holds about 170,000 clones, with less than 90% as singletons. V was pared by 4 bases and J by 7 bases, with 8 bases of the junction left unmatched. This CDR3 region has 15 residues. Germline CDR1 reads SGHNT; CDR2 reads YYREEE (reference sequence). The clonotype originates from a man aged 18 to 30 with active or convalescent COVID-19. This sequence joins TRBV5-4 and TRBJ1-6, with 7 bases aligning to TRBD1. Sequenced material: peripheral blood. This CDR3 reads CASSRDSSSNSPLHF. The DNA for the CDR3 is TGTGCCAGCAGCCGGGACAGCTCCTCCAATTCACCCCTCCACTTT.